This T cell receptor beta chain appears in the sequencing data of a study of identical twins. TCRdb redid the calling of the 5' RACE reads with MiXCR, one entry per CDR3 protein. This table has 400,000 to 500,000 distinct CDR3 sequences, about 13% appearing once. This clonotype was counted a few times. V shed 6 bases and J shed 2 bases, with 16 bases lying between them. The CDR3 extends over 15 amino acids. CDR1 is SGHTA and CDR2 is FQGNSA in the germline V gene. The same sample was also studied in work on yellow fever vaccine responses in identical twins.

What was sequenced was CD4+ T cells sorted from blood. V usage is TRBV7-2 and J usage is TRBJ1-2; D ambiguous. This clonotype originated in a woman aged 18-29 years in good health. The CDR3 loop is CASSSKVGRNYGYTF. CDR3 DNA sequence: TGTGCCAGCAGTTCGAAAGTGGGCAGGAACTATGGCTACACCTTC.